This is a list of T cell receptor beta chains from one sample in a study of PD-1 blockade in classical Hodgkin lymphoma. Here immunoSEQ multiplex PCR was the method, and the copy in TCRdb shows in-frame clones only, minus some. In the table there are about 98,000 clones, approximately 92% of which are singletons. Sequenced here: peripheral blood mononuclear cells (PBMCs), sampled at baseline. The source is a human donor with classical Hodgkin lymphoma. The conserved cysteine and the conserved F or W are not part of the CDR3 here. D genes are given only for firm matches. Clone size is stated in some rows and not others, as once, few, many or a class when expanded.

>-|-|TRBV30
AWQMGLPGANVLT
>-|-|TRBV6-1
ASSDGGGIYFGQY
>-|TRBD1|TRBV18
ASSPGGTAYGYT
>-|TRBD1|TRBV5-1
ASTRDSQEVYTEAF
>-|-|TRBV30
AWSVHRPDTQY
>-|TRBD1|TRBV27
ASSAGTGSYEQY
>once|-|TRBV18
ASSPGVSGANVLT
>-|-|TRBV7-9
ASSPHGETQY
>-|TRBD1|TRBV30
AWSPGGRTEAF
>-|-|TRBV11-2
ASSLSRSSYEQY
>-|TRBD2|TRBV2
ASSSLAGATDEQF
>-|TRBD2|TRBV30
AWSTGGVETQY
>-|TRBD2|TRBV7-3
ASSLISGRAGNEQF
>-|-|TRBV28
ASSLWGGQSYEQY
>-|-|TRBV6-4
ASRDGPYGMQF
>-|TRBD1|TRBV28
ASSLMAGGSFPYGYT
>once|TRBD2|TRBV27
ASSPGGYHYEQY
>-|-|TRBV4-2
ASSQGSGQPNTGELF
>-|-|TRBV5-5
ASGQTYEQY
>-|TRBD2|TRBV27
ASRARLAGAGELF
>-|-|TRBV27
ASSFGYEQY
>-|-|TRBV9
ASSVAGPGYEQY
>once|-|TRBV5-4
ASSLVGAVYNEQF
>once|-|TRBV7-2
ASSFRGANGELF
>-|TRBD1|TRBV28
ASSLWYRGARGGNQPQH
>-|-|TRBV28
ASSFWSGNYEQY
>few|-|TRBV6-5
ASSSDMNTEAF
>-|-|TRBV6-1
ASTQQLEAEQF
>-|TRBD1|TRBV7-9
ASSETGDYEQY
>-|-|TRBV28
ASSSSDKLYGYT
>-|TRBD1|TRBV10-1
ASSESTGSNEQY
>-|TRBD2|TRBV6-1
ASSEKAGAAYEQY
>-|TRBD2|TRBV11-2
ASSLGVSGIVETQY
>-|-|TRBV27
ASSPLVTVTDTQY
>once|TRBD1|TRBV29-1
SVEETGGMNTEAF
>once|TRBD2|TRBV19
ASSIRAGASTGELF
>-|TRBD2|TRBV19
ASSTGLAGELF
>-|-|TRBV9
ASSVEGSSGNTIY
>-|-|TRBV5-1
ASSWSGTQGSEQY
>-|-|TRBV2
ASRADQETQY
>-|-|TRBV7-2
ASRDRHSEVQY
>-|TRBD1|TRBV4-1
ASSQAYRGRGTDTEAF
>-|-|TRBV30
AWSVNYEQY
>-|-|TRBV27
ASSSKDRSKNIQY
>-|-|TRBV10-2
ASSEFEGRDSYT
>once|-|TRBV27
ASSPRPTGFTGELF